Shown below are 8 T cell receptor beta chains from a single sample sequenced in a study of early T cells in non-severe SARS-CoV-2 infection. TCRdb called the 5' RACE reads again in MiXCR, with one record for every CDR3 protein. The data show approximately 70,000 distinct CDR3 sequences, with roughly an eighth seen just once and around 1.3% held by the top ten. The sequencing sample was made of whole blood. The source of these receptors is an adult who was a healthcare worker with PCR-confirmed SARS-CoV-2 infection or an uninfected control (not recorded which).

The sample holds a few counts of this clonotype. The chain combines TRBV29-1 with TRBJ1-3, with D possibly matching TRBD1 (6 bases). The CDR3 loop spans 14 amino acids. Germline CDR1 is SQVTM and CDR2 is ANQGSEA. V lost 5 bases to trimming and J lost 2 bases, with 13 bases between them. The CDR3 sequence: CSVKKQGPGNTIYF. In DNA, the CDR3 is TGCAGCGTTAAGAAACAGGGTCCTGGAAACACCATATATTTT.

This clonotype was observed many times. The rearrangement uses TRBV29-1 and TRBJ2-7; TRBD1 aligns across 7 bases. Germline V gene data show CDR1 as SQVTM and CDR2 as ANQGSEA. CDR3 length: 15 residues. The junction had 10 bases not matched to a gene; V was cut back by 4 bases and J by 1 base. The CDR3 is CSVVPLTGKSYEQYF. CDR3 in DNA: TGCAGCGTTGTGCCCTTGACAGGGAAATCCTACGAGCAGTACTTC.

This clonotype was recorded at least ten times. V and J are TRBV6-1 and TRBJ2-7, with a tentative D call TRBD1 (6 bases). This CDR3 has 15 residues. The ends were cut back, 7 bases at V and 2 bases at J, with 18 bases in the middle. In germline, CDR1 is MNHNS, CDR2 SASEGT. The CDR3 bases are TGTGCCAGCACTATGGGACACCTAGCCCCCTACGAGCAGTACTTC. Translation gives CASTMGHLAPYEQYF.

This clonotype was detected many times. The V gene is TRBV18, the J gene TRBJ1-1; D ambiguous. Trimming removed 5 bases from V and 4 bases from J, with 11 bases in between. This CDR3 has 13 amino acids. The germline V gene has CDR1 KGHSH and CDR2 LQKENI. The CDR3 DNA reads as TGTGCCAGCTCAGGAGGGCTTTCCACTGAAGCTTTCTTT. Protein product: CASSGGLSTEAFF.

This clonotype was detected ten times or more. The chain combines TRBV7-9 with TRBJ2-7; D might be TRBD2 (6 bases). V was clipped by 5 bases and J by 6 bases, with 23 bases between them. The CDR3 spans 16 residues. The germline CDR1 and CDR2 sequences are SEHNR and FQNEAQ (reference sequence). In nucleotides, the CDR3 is TGTGCCAGCAGCGCAGAGCCCGGGACGGGGGTAGGCGAGCAGTACTTC. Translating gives CASSAEPGTGVGEQYF.

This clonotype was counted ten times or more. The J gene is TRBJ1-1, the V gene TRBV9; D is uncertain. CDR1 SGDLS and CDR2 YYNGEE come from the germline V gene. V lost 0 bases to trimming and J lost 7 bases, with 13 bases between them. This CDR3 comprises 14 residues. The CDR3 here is CASSVATWGNEAFF. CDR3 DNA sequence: TGTGCCAGCAGCGTAGCTACATGGGGTAATGAAGCTTTCTTT.

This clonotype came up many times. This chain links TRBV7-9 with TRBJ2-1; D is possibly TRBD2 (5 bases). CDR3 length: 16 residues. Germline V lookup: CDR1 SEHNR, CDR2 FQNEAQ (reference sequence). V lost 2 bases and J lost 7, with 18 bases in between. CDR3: CASSLSGSPWRNEQFF. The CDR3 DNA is TGTGCCAGCAGCTTATCGGGCAGTCCGTGGAGGAATGAGCAGTTCTTC.

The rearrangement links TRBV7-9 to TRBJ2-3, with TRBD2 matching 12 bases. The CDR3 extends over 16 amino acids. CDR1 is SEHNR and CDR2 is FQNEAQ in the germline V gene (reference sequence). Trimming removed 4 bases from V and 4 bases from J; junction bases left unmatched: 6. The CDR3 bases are TGTGCCAGCAGCTCCGGACTAGCGGGGAACGCAGATACGCAGTATTTT. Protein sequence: CASSSGLAGNADTQYF.